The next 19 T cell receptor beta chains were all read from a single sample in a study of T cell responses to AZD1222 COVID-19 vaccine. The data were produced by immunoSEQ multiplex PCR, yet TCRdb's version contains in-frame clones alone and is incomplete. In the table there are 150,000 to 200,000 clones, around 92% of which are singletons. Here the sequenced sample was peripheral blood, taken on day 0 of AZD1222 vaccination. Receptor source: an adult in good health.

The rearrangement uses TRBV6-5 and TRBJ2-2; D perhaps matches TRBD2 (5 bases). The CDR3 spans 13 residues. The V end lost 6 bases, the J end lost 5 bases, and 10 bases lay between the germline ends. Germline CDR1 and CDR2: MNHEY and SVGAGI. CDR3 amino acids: CASSERYTGELFF. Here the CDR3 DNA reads TGTGCCAGCAGCGAGCGGTATACCGGGGAGCTGTTTTTT.

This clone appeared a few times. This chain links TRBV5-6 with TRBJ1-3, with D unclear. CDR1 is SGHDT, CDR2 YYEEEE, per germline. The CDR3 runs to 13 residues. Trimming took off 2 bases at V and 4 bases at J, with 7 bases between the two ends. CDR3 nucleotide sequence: TGTGCCAGCAGCTTACCATTCGGAAACACCATATATTTT. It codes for CASSLPFGNTIYF.

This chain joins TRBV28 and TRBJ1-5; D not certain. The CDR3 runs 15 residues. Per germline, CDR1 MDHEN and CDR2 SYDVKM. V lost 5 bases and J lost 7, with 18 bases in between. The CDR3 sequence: CASSPSWPPGQPQHF. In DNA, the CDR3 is TGTGCCAGCAGTCCCTCGTGGCCTCCAGGACAGCCCCAGCATTTT.

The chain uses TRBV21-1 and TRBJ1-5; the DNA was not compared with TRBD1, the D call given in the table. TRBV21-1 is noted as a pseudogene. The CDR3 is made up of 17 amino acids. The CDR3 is CASSKELLGDRGQPQHF. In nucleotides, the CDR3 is TGTGCCAGCAGCAAAGAGTTACTAGGAGACAGGGGTCAGCCCCAGCATTTT.

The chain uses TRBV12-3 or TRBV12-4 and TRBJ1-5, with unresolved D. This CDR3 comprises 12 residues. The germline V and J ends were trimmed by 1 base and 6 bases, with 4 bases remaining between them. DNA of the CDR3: TGTGCCAGCAGTTTAGGGGTTCAGCCCCAGCATTTT. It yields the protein CASSLGVQPQHF.

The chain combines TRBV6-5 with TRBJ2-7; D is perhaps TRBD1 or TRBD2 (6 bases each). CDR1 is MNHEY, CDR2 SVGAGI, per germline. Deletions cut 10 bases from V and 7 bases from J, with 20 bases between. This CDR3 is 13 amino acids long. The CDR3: CAIKRDTSGEQYF. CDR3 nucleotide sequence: TGTGCCATCAAACGGGACACAAGCGGGGAGCAGTACTTC.

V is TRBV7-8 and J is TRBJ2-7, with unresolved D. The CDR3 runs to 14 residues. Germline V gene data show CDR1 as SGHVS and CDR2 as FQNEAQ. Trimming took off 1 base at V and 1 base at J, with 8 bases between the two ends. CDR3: CASSLGGNSYEQYF. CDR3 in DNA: TGTGCCAGCAGCTTAGGGGGTAATTCCTACGAGCAGTACTTC. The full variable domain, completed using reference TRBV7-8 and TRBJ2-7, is GAGVSQSPRYKVAKRGQDVALRCDPISGHVSLFWYQQALGQGPEFLTYFQNEAQLDKSGLPSDRFFAERPEGSVSTLKIQRTQQEDSAVYLCASSLGGNSYEQYFGPGTRLTVT.

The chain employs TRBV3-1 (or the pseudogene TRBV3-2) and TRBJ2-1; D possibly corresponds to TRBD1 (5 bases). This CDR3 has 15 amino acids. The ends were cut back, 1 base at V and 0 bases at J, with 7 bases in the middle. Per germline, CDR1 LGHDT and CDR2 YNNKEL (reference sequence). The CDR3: CASSQGGSSYNEQFF. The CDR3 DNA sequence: TGTGCCAGCAGCCAAGGGGGCAGCTCCTACAATGAGCAGTTCTTC.

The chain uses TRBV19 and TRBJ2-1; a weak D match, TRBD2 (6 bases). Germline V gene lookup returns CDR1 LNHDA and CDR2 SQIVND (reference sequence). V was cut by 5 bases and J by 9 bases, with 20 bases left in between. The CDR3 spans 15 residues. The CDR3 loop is CASSDGSGRSGEQFF. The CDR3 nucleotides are TGTGCCAGTAGTGATGGGAGCGGGCGATCGGGTGAGCAGTTCTTC. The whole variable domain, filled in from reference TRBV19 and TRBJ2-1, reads DGGITQSPKYLFRKEGQNVTLSCEQNLNHDAMYWYRQDPGQGLRLIYYSQIVNDFQKGDIAEGYSVSREKKESFPLTVTSAQKNPTAFYLCASSDGSGRSGEQFFGPGTRLTVL.

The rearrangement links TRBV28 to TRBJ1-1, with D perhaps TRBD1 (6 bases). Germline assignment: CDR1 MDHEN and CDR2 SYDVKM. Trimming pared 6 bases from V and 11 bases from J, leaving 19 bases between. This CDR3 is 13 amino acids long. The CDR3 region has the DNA TGTGCCAGCAGGGATGATACAGGGAGTTGGGCTTTCTTT. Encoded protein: CASRDDTGSWAFF.

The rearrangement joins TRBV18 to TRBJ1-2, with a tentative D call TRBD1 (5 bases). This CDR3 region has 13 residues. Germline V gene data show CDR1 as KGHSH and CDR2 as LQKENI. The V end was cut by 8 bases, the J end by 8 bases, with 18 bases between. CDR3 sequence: CASTGDRGEGYTF. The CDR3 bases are TGTGCCAGCACCGGCGATAGGGGAGAGGGCTACACCTTC. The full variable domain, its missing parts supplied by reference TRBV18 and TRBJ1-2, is NAGVMQNPRHLVRRRGQEARLRCSPMKGHSHVYWYRQLPEEGLKFMVYLQKENIIDESGMPKERFSAEFPKEGPSILRIQQVVRGDSAAYFCASTGDRGEGYTFGSGTRLTVV.

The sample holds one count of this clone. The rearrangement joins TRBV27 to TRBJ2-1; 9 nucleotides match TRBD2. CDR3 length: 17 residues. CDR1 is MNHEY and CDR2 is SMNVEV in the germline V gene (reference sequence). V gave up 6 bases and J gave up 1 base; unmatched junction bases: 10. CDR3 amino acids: CASSPPPGLASYNEQFF. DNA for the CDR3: TGTGCCAGCAGCCCCCCTCCGGGACTAGCATCCTACAATGAGCAGTTCTTC.

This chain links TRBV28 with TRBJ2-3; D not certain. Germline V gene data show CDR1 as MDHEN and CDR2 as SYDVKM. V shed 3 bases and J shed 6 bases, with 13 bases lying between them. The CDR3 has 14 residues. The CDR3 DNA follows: TGTGCCAGCAGTTTTATTGGGCAGAGGGATACGCAGTATTTT. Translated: CASSFIGQRDTQYF.

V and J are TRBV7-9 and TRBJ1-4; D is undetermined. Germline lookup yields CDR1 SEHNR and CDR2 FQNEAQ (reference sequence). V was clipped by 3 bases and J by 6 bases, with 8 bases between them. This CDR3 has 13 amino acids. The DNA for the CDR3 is TGTGCCAGCAGCTTTAGTCCCCATGAAAAACTGTTTTTT. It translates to CASSFSPHEKLFF.

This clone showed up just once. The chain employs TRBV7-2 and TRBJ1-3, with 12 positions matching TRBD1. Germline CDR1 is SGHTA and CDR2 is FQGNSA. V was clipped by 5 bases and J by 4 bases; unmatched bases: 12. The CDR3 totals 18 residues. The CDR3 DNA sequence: TGTGCCAGCAGCGCCCGCCGGGGACAGGGGGCCGTCGGAAACACCATATATTTT. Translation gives CASSARRGQGAVGNTIYF.

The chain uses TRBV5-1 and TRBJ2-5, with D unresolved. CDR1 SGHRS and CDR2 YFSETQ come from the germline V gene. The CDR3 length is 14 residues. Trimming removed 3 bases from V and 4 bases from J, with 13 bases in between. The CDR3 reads CASSSFLGGETQYF. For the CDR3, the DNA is TGCGCCAGCAGCTCCTTTTTGGGCGGAGAGACCCAGTACTTC.

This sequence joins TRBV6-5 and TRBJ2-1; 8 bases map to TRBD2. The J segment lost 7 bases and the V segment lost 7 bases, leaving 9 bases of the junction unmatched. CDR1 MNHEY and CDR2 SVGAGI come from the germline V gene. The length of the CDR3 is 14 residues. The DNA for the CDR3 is TGTGCCAGCAACCCCGGGGGGGTTGGTAATGAGCAGTTCTTC. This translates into CASNPGGVGNEQFF.

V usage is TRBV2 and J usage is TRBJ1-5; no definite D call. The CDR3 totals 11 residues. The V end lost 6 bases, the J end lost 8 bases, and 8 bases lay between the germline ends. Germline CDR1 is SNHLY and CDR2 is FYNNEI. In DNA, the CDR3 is TGTGCCAGCAGACTACGTGAGCCCCAGCATTTT. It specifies CASRLREPQHF. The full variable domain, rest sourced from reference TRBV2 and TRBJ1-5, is EPEVTQTPSHQVTQMGQEVILRCVPISNHLYFYWYRQILGQKVEFLVSFYNNEISEKSEIFDDQFSVERPDGSNFTLKIRSTKLEDSAMYFCASRLREPQHFGDGTRLSIL.

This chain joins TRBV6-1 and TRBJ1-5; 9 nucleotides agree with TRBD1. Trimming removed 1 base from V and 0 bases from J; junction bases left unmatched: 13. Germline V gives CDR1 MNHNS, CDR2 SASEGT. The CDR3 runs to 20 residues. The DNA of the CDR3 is TGTGCCAGCAGTGAAGGGAATTTCCCCGGGACAGGGATTAGCAATCAGCCCCAGCATTTT. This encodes CASSEGNFPGTGISNQPQHF.